What follows are 8 T cell receptor beta chains derived from one specimen sequenced in a study of T cell repertoires in cytomegalovirus infection. TCRdb passed the reads through MiXCR, listing each CDR3 protein once. Seen here are around 100,000 distinct CDR3 sequences, over 40% observed once, and the top ten hold roughly 74%. These receptors are not linked to any known antigen. Sequences were derived from CD8+ T cells from cultured PBMCs, sampled from culture after CMV antigen stimulation. The receptors derive from a human donor in good health (CMV status not recorded). Some clones in this sample may be carry-over from other donors' samples.

The rearrangement uses TRBV12-3 or TRBV12-4 and TRBJ2-5; D is possibly TRBD1 or TRBD2 (5 bases each). Trimming removed 5 bases at V and 5 bases at J, with 18 bases between. The CDR3 length is 15 residues. CDR3 loop: CASSPGPRELETQYF. The CDR3 coding sequence is TGTGCCAGCAGTCCGGGACCCCGAGAGCTTGAGACCCAGTACTTC.

This clonotype was detected only a few times. The J gene is TRBJ2-5, the V gene TRBV20-1; D may be TRBD2 (7 bases). The V end lost 3 bases, the J end lost 5 bases, and 16 bases lay between the germline ends. Germline loops: CDR1 DFQATT, CDR2 SNEGSKA (reference sequence). This CDR3 is 14 amino acids long. The CDR3 loop is CSASGGPGMETQYF. The CDR3 coding sequence is TGCAGTGCTAGCGGGGGGCCGGGGATGGAGACCCAGTACTTC.

This clonotype was seen repeatedly, ten times or more. The chain couples TRBV7-9 to TRBJ1-5; D not certain. The germline gives CDR1 SEHNR, CDR2 FQNEAQ (reference sequence). The CDR3 runs to 12 residues. Between the trimmed V and J ends, which lost 2 bases and 6 bases, there was a span of 5 bases. CDR3 amino acids: CASSLWGQPQHF. CDR3 nucleotide sequence: TGTGCCAGCAGCTTATGGGGTCAGCCCCAGCATTTT.

The rearrangement links TRBV28 to TRBJ2-5, with TRBD2 identical over 9 bases. CDR1 and CDR2 (germline): MDHEN, SYDVKM. This CDR3 spans 15 amino acids. J lost 1 base, V lost 4 bases, and 4 bases had no gene match. CDR3 DNA sequence: TGTGCCAGCAGTTCCCTAGCGGGGAGCCAAGAGACCCAGTACTTC. It is translated as CASSSLAGSQETQYF. Full variable domain (remainder filled in from reference TRBV28 and TRBJ2-5): DVKVTQSSRYLVKRTGEKVFLECVQDMDHENMFWYRQDPGLGLRLIYFSYDVKMKEKGDIPEGYSVSREKKERFSLILESASTNQTSMYLCASSSLAGSQETQYFGPGTRLLVL.

This clonotype was seen ten or more times. The chain is built from TRBV24-1 and TRBJ2-1; TRBD1 agrees at 7 bases. V trimming: 0 bases; J trimming: 8 bases; junction bases outside the gene matches: 9. Germline loops: CDR1 KGHDR, CDR2 SFDVKD. The CDR3 loop spans 16 amino acids. CDR3 sequence (DNA): TGTGCCACCAGTGATTTGGACAGGGACCTCTCGGATGAGCAGTTCTTC. This codes for CATSDLDRDLSDEQFF.

The chain links TRBV6-2 or TRBV6-3 to TRBJ1-1; the D gene is possibly TRBD1 (5 bases). V was cut by 0 bases and J by 4 bases, with 9 bases left in between. The CDR3 spans 14 residues. The germline gives CDR1 MNHEY, CDR2 SVGEGT. The CDR3 DNA follows: TGTGCCAGCAGTTACTCGTTAGGGACCACTGAAGCTTTCTTT. It is translated as CASSYSLGTTEAFF.

The chain couples TRBV12-3 or TRBV12-4 to TRBJ1-1, with D possibly TRBD1 on 5 matching bases. The germline V and J ends were trimmed by 6 bases and 3 bases, with 8 bases remaining between them. There are 12 residues in the CDR3. DNA of the CDR3: TGTGCCAGCAGCTCAGGGTACACTGAAGCTTTCTTT. It is translated as CASSSGYTEAFF.

The chain joins TRBV30 to TRBJ1-1, with D maybe TRBD1 (6 bases). Germline V CDR1 and CDR2: GTSNPN, SVGIG (reference sequence). V was cut by 3 bases and J by 2 bases, with 22 bases left in between. The CDR3 contains 17 residues. As DNA, the CDR3 is TGTGCCTGGAGGTTTGGTACAGGGCCTTCCCTTAACACTGAAGCTTTCTTT. Protein sequence: CAWRFGTGPSLNTEAFF.